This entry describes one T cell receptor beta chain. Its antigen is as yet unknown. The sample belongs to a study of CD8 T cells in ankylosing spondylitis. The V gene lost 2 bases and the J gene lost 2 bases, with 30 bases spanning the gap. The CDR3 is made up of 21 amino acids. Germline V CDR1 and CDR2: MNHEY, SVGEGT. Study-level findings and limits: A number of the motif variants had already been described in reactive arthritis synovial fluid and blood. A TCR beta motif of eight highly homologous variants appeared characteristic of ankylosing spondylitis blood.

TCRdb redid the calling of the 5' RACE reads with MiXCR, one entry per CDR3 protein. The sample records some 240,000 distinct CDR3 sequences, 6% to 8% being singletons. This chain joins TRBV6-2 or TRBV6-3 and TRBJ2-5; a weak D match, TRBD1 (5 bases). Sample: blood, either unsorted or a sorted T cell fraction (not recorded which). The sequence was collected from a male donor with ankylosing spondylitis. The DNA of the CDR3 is TGTGCCAGCAGTTACCCCCGGAAACAGGAATTGATAGCCCCATTTCAAGAGACCCAGTACTTC. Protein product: CASSYPRKQELIAPFQETQYF.